The 16 T cell receptor beta chains listed next were all sequenced from one sample in a study of PD-1 blockade in classical Hodgkin lymphoma. Brentuximab vedotin exposure varied, and every patient relapsed after autologous stem cell transplantation. Some clones are missing from TCRdb's copy, which holds only in-frame ones; the method was immunoSEQ multiplex PCR. The data hold approximately 90,000 clones, with around 90% observed a single time. Specimen: peripheral blood mononuclear cells (PBMCs), collected before the second cycle of nivolumab. Receptors were obtained from a human donor with classical Hodgkin lymphoma.

A note on this clone: Other nucleotide sequences from this sample produce the same CDR3. The chain carries TRBV5-6 and TRBJ2-3, with TRBD1 matching over 7 bases. The CDR3 is 15 residues long. CDR1 is SGHDT, CDR2 YYEEEE, per germline. The V gene end was trimmed by 0 bases and the J gene end by 2 bases; junction bases not matched to a gene: 3. CDR3 nucleotides: TGTGCCAGCAGCTTGGGAGGGGGCGCCACAGATACGCAGTATTTT. Translating gives CASSLGGGATDTQYF.

V and J are TRBV19 and TRBJ1-1, with TRBD1 matching over 8 bases. V lost 5 bases to trimming and J lost 6 bases; unmatched junction nucleotides: 8. The length of the CDR3 is 14 residues. Germline loops: CDR1 LNHDA, CDR2 SQIVND (reference sequence). The CDR3 region has the DNA TGTGCCAGTAGTCTCTCACAGGGGGTAGCTGAAGCTTTCTTT. Its protein product is CASSLSQGVAEAFF.

The chain's CDR3 is CAWSVMGRGGRTAGELFF. The CDR3 coding sequence is TGTGCCTGGAGTGTAATGGGCCGGGGAGGTAGGACGGCCGGGGAGCTGTTTTTT. The chain combines TRBV30 with TRBJ2-2, with D perhaps matching TRBD2 (6 bases). V was cut by 0 bases and J by 6 bases, with 23 bases left in between. There are 18 residues in the CDR3. Germline V gene sequence: CDR1 GTSNPN, CDR2 SVGIG (reference sequence).

V gene TRBV27 combines with J gene TRBJ1-2, with D perhaps matching TRBD1 (5 bases). CDR1 is MNHEY and CDR2 is SMNVEV in the germline V gene (reference sequence). V lost 5 bases and J 8 bases, leaving 30 bases between the germline ends. There are 18 residues in the CDR3. CDR3 region: CASSPPLGGAGASRGYTF. In nucleotides, the CDR3 is TGTGCCAGCAGTCCTCCCCTGGGAGGTGCCGGGGCCTCACGCGGCTACACCTTC.

CDR3 sequence: CASSFGDYLSYEQYF. The CDR3 DNA reads as TGTGCCAGCAGCTTTGGGGACTACCTTTCCTACGAGCAGTACTTC. The V and J genes are TRBV5-4 and TRBJ2-7; 7 bases agree with TRBD2. From germline, CDR1 is SGHNT and CDR2 YYREEE (reference sequence). V shed 2 bases and J 1 base; nucleotides not matched to a gene: 6. The CDR3 sequence is 15 residues long.

There are a few counts of this clone. The junction differs from germline at one of its ends, possibly a read error. This chain uses TRBV9 with TRBJ1-1; D uncertain. Germline V gives CDR1 SGDLS, CDR2 YYNGEE. The CDR3 loop spans 9 amino acids. The CDR3 bases are TGTGCCAGCAGCGTACGCACTCCCTTT. This sequence encodes CASSVRTPF.

This sequence joins TRBV2 and TRBJ1-4; TRBD1 might be the D (5 bases). There are 14 residues in the CDR3. Germline CDR1 is SNHLY and CDR2 is FYNNEI. Trimming removed 4 bases at V and 5 bases at J, with 11 bases between. CDR3 sequence (DNA): TGTGCCAGCAGTGTGGGTCAGGGAAATGAAAAACTGTTTTTT. It codes for CASSVGQGNEKLFF.

The chain recombines TRBV5-5 with TRBJ1-4; 11 bases align to TRBD1. This CDR3 is 16 amino acids long. Germline loops: CDR1 SGHKS, CDR2 YYEKEE (reference sequence). Unmatched junction bases numbered 6, after V lost 0 bases and J lost 8 bases. Here the CDR3 reads CASSLVSGQGEEKLFF. CDR3 in DNA: TGTGCCAGCAGCTTGGTGTCGGGACAGGGGGAAGAAAAACTGTTTTTT. Using reference TRBV5-5 and TRBJ1-4 for the parts outside the CDR3, the full variable domain is DAGVTQSPTHLIKTRGQQVTLRCSPISGHKSVSWYQQVLGQGPQFIFQYYEKEERGRGNFPDRFSARQFPNYSSELNVNALLLGDSALYLCASSLVSGQGEEKLFFGSGTQLSVL.

The chain is built from TRBV20-1 and TRBJ1-3; TRBD1 matches at 7 bases. V trimming: 3 bases; J trimming: 11 bases; junction bases outside the gene matches: 4. The germline gives CDR1 DFQATT, CDR2 SNEGSKA (reference sequence). CDR3 length equals 11 residues. The CDR3 sequence: CSASGRGAIYF. As DNA, the CDR3 is TGCAGTGCTAGCGGCAGGGGGGCCATATATTTT.

The gene calls are TRBV4-1 and TRBJ2-7, with D possibly TRBD2 on 7 matching bases. The germline V gene encodes CDR1 MGHRA and CDR2 YSYEKL. The CDR3 runs to 16 residues. V was cut by 1 base and J by 3 bases, with 16 bases left in between. The CDR3: CASSQGAGHTYYEQYF. The CDR3 coding sequence is TGCGCCAGCAGCCAAGGAGCGGGACATACCTACTACGAGCAGTACTTC.

V gene TRBV15 combines with J gene TRBJ1-5; TRBD1 might be the D (6 bases). This CDR3 is built from 15 residues. Trimming took 0 bases from V and 5 from J, leaving 11 bases between them. Germline CDR1 reads LNHNV; CDR2 reads YYDKDF (reference sequence). CDR3 sequence reads: CATSRDFAGDQPQHF. The CDR3 DNA follows: TGTGCCACCAGCAGAGATTTCGCAGGGGATCAGCCCCAGCATTTT.

The V call is TRBV6-5, the J call TRBJ2-5; 7 positions match TRBD1. The length of the CDR3 is 15 residues. CDR1 and CDR2 (germline): MNHEY, SVGAGI. The V segment lost 5 bases and the J segment 2 bases; nucleotides outside the gene matches: 8. The CDR3 bases are TGTGCCAGCAGTATGACAGGGAAAGGACAAGAGACCCAGTACTTC. Amino acids: CASSMTGKGQETQYF.

V usage is TRBV30 and J usage is TRBJ2-1; weak D call: TRBD2 (5 bases). The CDR3 totals 11 residues. Germline-derived CDR1 and CDR2 are GTSNPN and SVGIG (reference sequence). CDR3 bases: TGTGCGACACTAGCCTACAATGAGCAGTTCTTC. Its translation: CATLAYNEQFF.

The genes are TRBV14 and TRBJ2-7; 11 bases fit TRBD1. This CDR3 has 14 amino acids. CDR1 SGHDN and CDR2 FVKESK come from the germline V gene. The junction had 2 bases not matched to a gene; V was cut back by 4 bases and J by 3 bases. The CDR3 DNA sequence: TGTGCCAGCAGCCGGGGGACAGGGGGCTACGAGCAGTACTTC. It specifies CASSRGTGGYEQYF. Combining the CDR3 with reference TRBV14 and TRBJ2-7 gives the whole variable domain EAGVTQFPSHSVIEKGQTVTLRCDPISGHDNLYWYRRVMGKEIKFLLHFVKESKQDESGMPNNRFLAERTGGTYSTLKVQPAELEDSGVYFCASSRGTGGYEQYFGPGTRLTVT.

The V call is TRBV28, the J call TRBJ1-4, with 8 positions matching TRBD1. Looked up from germline, CDR1 is MDHEN and CDR2 is SYDVKM. J gave up 6 bases and V 1 base, and 4 bases lay outside the gene matches. The CDR3 is 15 residues long. The DNA of the CDR3 is TGTGCCAGCAGTTTATACAGGGGGGGAGATGAAAAACTGTTTTTT. Its protein product is CASSLYRGGDEKLFF. The whole variable domain, remainder taken from reference TRBV28 and TRBJ1-4, is DVKVTQSSRYLVKRTGEKVFLECVQDMDHENMFWYRQDPGLGLRLIYFSYDVKMKEKGDIPEGYSVSREKKERFSLILESASTNQTSMYLCASSLYRGGDEKLFFGSGTQLSVL.

The chain carries TRBV28 and TRBJ1-2, with TRBD1 matching 7 bases. V lost 7 bases to trimming and J lost 5 bases; unmatched junction nucleotides: 10. This CDR3 is 14 amino acids long. Germline-derived CDR1 and CDR2 are MDHEN and SYDVKM. DNA of the CDR3: TGTGCCAGCACCTGGGACAGCACGATTTATGGCTACACCTTC. This gives the protein CASTWDSTIYGYTF.